This T cell receptor beta chain was obtained from a study of blood T cell repertoires in COVID-19. Across the study: Samples taken during acute and convalescent COVID-19 were collected in the United States, Italy and Spain. The cDNA or gDNA used as material had been derived from T cells, B-cell-depleted T cells, or PBMCs.

Germline loops: CDR1 SGHNT, CDR2 YYREEE (reference sequence). The CDR3 has 15 residues. Trimming shortened V by 0 bases and J by 2 bases, and 11 bases separated the two germline ends. In the original analysis: Amplifying reference gene primers gave estimates of nucleated cell counts. Sequencing used immunoSEQ multiplex PCR; TCRdb keeps in-frame clones, though not all of them. Clone size and the V and J calls come from that table; the DNA yielded D and trimming. The sample comprises 200,000 to 300,000 clones, around 84% of which are singletons, and approximately 2% rests with the top ten. The sequence was obtained from a man in his forties or fifties who had recovered from COVID-19. The sample consisted of peripheral blood. The rearrangement links TRBV5-4 to TRBJ1-2, with D possibly being TRBD1 (6 bases). CDR3 DNA: TGTGCCAGCAGCTTGGCGCAGGGGTGGAACTATGGCTACACCTTC. It codes for CASSLAQGWNYGYTF.